The 27 T cell receptor beta chains below come from one sample, sequenced in a study of shared clonotypes between healthy human individuals. TCRdb's copy holds only in-frame clones and misses some; the assay was immunoSEQ multiplex PCR. There are about 2 million clones in the sample; around 95% occur only once, and 0.13% lies in the top ten. The sequenced material came from naive CD4+ T cells sorted from blood. Subset defined: CD45RA+ positively selected. The receptors originated from a man aged 18 to 29 in good health.

This chain connects TRBV6-4 to TRBJ2-7, with TRBD2 matching over 8 bases. Germline V CDR1 and CDR2: MRHNA, SNTAGT. The CDR3 covers 16 residues. V lost 2 bases and J lost 2; bases outside the gene matches: 8. The CDR3 DNA reads TGTGCCAGCAGTGACCCGGGTAGCGGGGTACCCTACGAGCAGTACTTC. Translating it yields CASSDPGSGVPYEQYF.

J is TRBJ1-1 and V is TRBV30; 7 bases fit TRBD1. Germline V lookup: CDR1 GTSNPN, CDR2 SVGIG (reference sequence). The CDR3 is made up of 15 amino acids. The V gene end was trimmed by 3 bases and the J gene end by 4 bases; junction bases not matched to a gene: 11. The CDR3 DNA reads as TGTGCCTGGAGAGAACAGGGGAGGTATAGCACTGAAGCTTTCTTT. This encodes CAWREQGRYSTEAFF.

The rearrangement links TRBV19 to TRBJ1-5; D uncertain. The CDR3 length is 13 residues. Germline CDR1 is LNHDA and CDR2 is SQIVND (reference sequence). V lost 10 bases to trimming and J lost 6 bases, with 16 bases between them. The CDR3 bases are TGTGCCACCACCAGTACCTCCCGTCAGCCCCAGCATTTT. It is translated as CATTSTSRQPQHF.

The chain uses TRBV5-1 and TRBJ1-2; 7 bases agree with TRBD1. Germline assignment: CDR1 SGHRS and CDR2 YFSETQ. The CDR3 contains 15 residues. Unmatched junction bases numbered 14, after V lost 4 bases and J lost 8 bases. The CDR3 sequence is CASSPQTGYAEGYTF. CDR3 DNA sequence: TGCGCCAGCAGCCCGCAGACAGGGTATGCGGAAGGCTACACCTTC.

The chain links TRBV30 to TRBJ2-3; 7 nucleotides match TRBD2. With V trimmed by 5 bases and J by 0 bases, 2 bases remained unmatched. The CDR3 contains 13 residues. The germline CDR1 and CDR2 sequences are GTSNPN and SVGIG (reference sequence). The CDR3 DNA sequence: TGTGCCTGGGGGACTACTAGCACAGATACGCAGTATTTT. Protein sequence: CAWGTTSTDTQYF.

The rearrangement links TRBV29-1 to TRBJ1-5; possible D gene TRBD1, 5 bases. This CDR3 comprises 15 residues. V was pared by 4 bases and J by 4 bases, with 17 bases between. The germline V gene encodes CDR1 SQVTM and CDR2 ANQGSEA. As DNA, the CDR3 is TGCAGCGTTGTCCGGTTCGGAGGGGATAATCAGCCCCAGCATTTT. Translating it yields CSVVRFGGDNQPQHF.

The chain joins TRBV19 to TRBJ1-2; the D is unclear. The CDR3 extends over 15 amino acids. Germline V gene sequence: CDR1 LNHDA, CDR2 SQIVND (reference sequence). Trimming removed 4 bases at V and 4 bases at J, with 16 bases between. DNA for the CDR3: TGTGCCAGTAGTAGGGAGCACGGTCCACCCTATGGCTACACCTTC. Residues: CASSREHGPPYGYTF.

CDR3 in DNA: TGCGCCAGCAGCCAAGAAAGATTTGCCGGGGAGCTGTTTTTT. Amino acids: CASSQERFAGELFF. The rearrangement joins TRBV4-3 to TRBJ2-2; no clear D gene. Trimming took off 0 bases at V and 6 bases at J, with 8 bases between the two ends. Germline CDR1 LGHNA, CDR2 YSLEER. The CDR3 sequence is 14 residues long.

The chain has TRBV6-1 and TRBJ1-1; perhaps TRBD1 as D (6 bases). V was pared by 6 bases and J by 5 bases, with 13 bases between. This CDR3 has 13 residues. From germline, CDR1 is MNHNS and CDR2 SASEGT. CDR3 nucleotides: TGTGCCAGCAGAGGGGGTAGGGTGACTGAAGCTTTCTTT. Its translation: CASRGGRVTEAFF.

The chain uses TRBV6-4 and TRBJ2-1; 10 bases align to TRBD2. J lost 8 bases, V lost 2 bases, and 6 bases had no gene match. Looked up from germline, CDR1 is MRHNA and CDR2 is SNTAGT. The CDR3 loop spans 15 amino acids. Here the CDR3 DNA reads TGTGCCAGCAGTGACGAAGCGGGAGGGCCCTATGAGCAGTTCTTC. Protein sequence: CASSDEAGGPYEQFF.

This clone has more than one count but fewer than ten. V is TRBV28 and J is TRBJ1-2, with D hard to call. V dropped 8 bases and J dropped 6 bases, with 19 bases sitting between them. CDR3 length equals 14 residues. The germline V gene has CDR1 MDHEN and CDR2 SYDVKM. The CDR3 bases are TGTGCCAGCGGTACCTGGGGAGCCCGTGATGGCTACACCTTC. Protein: CASGTWGARDGYTF.

The chain has TRBV27 and TRBJ2-1; tentative D call: TRBD2 (5 bases). Trimming removed 3 bases at V and 15 bases at J, with 12 bases between. The CDR3 extends over 11 amino acids. The germline CDR1 and CDR2 sequences are MNHEY and SMNVEV (reference sequence). In DNA form, the CDR3 reads TGTGCCAGCAGTTTCGGGGAGTTGTGGTTCTTC. Protein: CASSFGELWFF.

The rearrangement uses TRBV5-8 and TRBJ1-2; D unclear. The germline V gene encodes CDR1 SGHTS and CDR2 YDEGEE. This CDR3 spans 13 amino acids. The ends were cut back, 2 bases at V and 2 bases at J, with 7 bases in the middle. CDR3 amino acids: CASSFQENYGYTF. In nucleotides, the CDR3 is TGTGCCAGCAGCTTCCAGGAGAACTATGGCTACACCTTC.

The chain uses TRBV10-3 and TRBJ1-3; the D is unclear. The CDR3 extends over 12 amino acids. Germline lookup yields CDR1 ENHRY and CDR2 SYGVKD. Trimming took off 4 bases at V and 3 bases at J, with 4 bases between the two ends. The CDR3 reads CAISVYGNTIYF. The CDR3 coding sequence is TGTGCCATCAGTGTATATGGAAACACCATATATTTT.

The chain links TRBV7-2 to TRBJ2-7, with 9 positions matching TRBD1. V shed 4 bases and J 5 bases; nucleotides not matched to a gene: 6. The CDR3 has 14 amino acids. CDR1 and CDR2 from the germline V gene are SGHTA and FQGNSA. The CDR3 here is CASSSWTGENEQYF. CDR3 bases: TGTGCCAGCAGCTCATGGACAGGGGAAAACGAGCAGTACTTC.

The count of this clone is one. The J gene is TRBJ2-1, the V gene TRBV2, with unresolved D. The CDR3 covers 14 residues. CDR1 and CDR2 (germline): SNHLY, FYNNEI. V was cut by 3 bases and J by 6 bases, with 12 bases left in between. The CDR3 sequence is CASSDPRAGNEQFF. The CDR3 nucleotides are TGTGCCAGCAGTGATCCCCGCGCAGGCAATGAGCAGTTCTTC.

The chain links TRBV6-5 to TRBJ2-7, with a weak D call TRBD1 (5 bases). Germline lookup yields CDR1 MNHEY and CDR2 SVGAGI. Trimming removed 2 bases at V and 3 bases at J, with 14 bases between. This CDR3 comprises 15 residues. CDR3 sequence (DNA): TGTGCCAGCAGTTACCGTCAGGGCAAAAACTACGAGCAGTACTTC. Protein product: CASSYRQGKNYEQYF.

The rearrangement links TRBV10-2 to TRBJ1-1; tentative D call: TRBD1 (5 bases). V was trimmed by 5 bases and J by 1 base, leaving 8 bases between them. The CDR3 loop spans 13 amino acids. The V gene's germline CDR1 is WSHSY and CDR2 SAAADI. CDR3 DNA sequence: TGCGCCAGCAGTTCACAGGCGAACACTGAAGCTTTCTTT. Encoded protein: CASSSQANTEAFF.

This chain links TRBV14 with TRBJ1-5; D uncertain. The germline V gene encodes CDR1 SGHDN and CDR2 FVKESK. Trimming took 1 base from V and 0 from J, leaving 13 bases between them. The CDR3 is made up of 17 amino acids. In nucleotides, the CDR3 is TGTGCCAGCAGCCAAGTGTCGGCAGATAATAGCAATCAGCCCCAGCATTTT. Its translation is CASSQVSADNSNQPQHF.

The chain couples TRBV7-8 to TRBJ2-7; 7 bases are a match to TRBD1. The CDR3 loop spans 15 amino acids. Germline V gene sequence: CDR1 SGHVS, CDR2 FQNEAQ. V lost 5 bases, J lost 2 bases, and 9 bases stayed unmatched. Written as DNA, the CDR3 is TGTGCCAGCAGCATTCCGGGACAGTCCCCCTACGAGCAGTACTTC. As protein: CASSIPGQSPYEQYF.

The chain employs TRBV28 and TRBJ1-2, with D possibly TRBD1 on 6 matching bases. Trimming removed 2 bases at V and 4 bases at J, with 14 bases between. The CDR3 loop spans 15 amino acids. Per the germline V gene, CDR1 is MDHEN and CDR2 is SYDVKM. The CDR3 region has the DNA TGTGCCAGCAGTTTAAAGGGACACGGGTCCTATGGCTACACCTTC. The encoded protein is CASSLKGHGSYGYTF.

V usage is TRBV11-3 and J usage is TRBJ2-7; possible D gene TRBD1, 5 bases. The CDR3 loop spans 14 amino acids. V shed 0 bases and J shed 6 bases, with 12 bases lying between them. The germline gives CDR1 SGHNT, CDR2 YENEEA. Here the CDR3 reads CASSLEGQISEQYF. The CDR3 DNA sequence: TGTGCCAGCAGCTTAGAGGGGCAGATATCCGAGCAGTACTTC. Variable domain in full (rest from reference TRBV11-3 and TRBJ2-7): EAGVVQSPRYKIIEKKQPVAFWCNPISGHNTLYWYLQNLGQGPELLIRYENEEAVDDSQLPKDRFSAERLKGVDSTLKIQPAELGDSAVYLCASSLEGQISEQYFGPGTRLTVT.

On this clone: The same CDR3 arises from other DNA sequences in this sample as well. The chain is built from TRBV10-3 and TRBJ1-3; no clear D. The CDR3 is 14 amino acids. V was trimmed by 0 bases and J by 0 bases, leaving 3 bases between them. The germline gives CDR1 ENHRY, CDR2 SYGVKD. For the CDR3, the DNA is TGTGCCATCAGTGAGTCGTACTCTGGAAACACCATATATTTT. As protein: CAISESYSGNTIYF.

V gene TRBV5-4 combines with J gene TRBJ2-5; TRBD1 matches 7 bases. CDR1 is SGHNT and CDR2 is YYREEE in the germline V gene (reference sequence). This CDR3 is built from 15 residues. Germline trimming cut 4 bases from V and 4 bases from J; bases unmatched to any gene: 10. The CDR3 here is CASSIRTGGGETQYF. DNA for the CDR3: TGTGCCAGCAGCATCCGGACAGGAGGTGGAGAGACCCAGTACTTC.

The V and J genes are TRBV18 and TRBJ1-5, with D possibly being TRBD1 (6 bases). The CDR3 has 13 amino acids. Per germline, CDR1 KGHSH and CDR2 LQKENI. V shed 4 bases and J shed 5 bases, with 9 bases lying between them. CDR3 DNA sequence: TGTGCCAGCTCACGGACAGTAGATCAGCCCCAGCATTTT. Translated: CASSRTVDQPQHF.

The CDR3 sequence: CIASSYNEQFF. For the CDR3, the DNA is TGCATAGCCAGCTCTTACAATGAGCAGTTCTTC. J is TRBJ2-1 and V is TRBV29-1; unclear D gene. The CDR3 is 11 amino acids. Germline V gives CDR1 SQVTM, CDR2 ANQGSEA.

This chain uses TRBV6-5 with TRBJ2-3; D unclear. Germline V gives CDR1 MNHEY, CDR2 SVGAGI. Trimming took off 0 bases at V and 2 bases at J, with 6 bases between the two ends. CDR3 length: 14 amino acids. This CDR3 is CASSYSKYTDTQYF. CDR3 coding DNA: TGTGCCAGCAGTTACTCGAAATACACAGATACGCAGTATTTT.